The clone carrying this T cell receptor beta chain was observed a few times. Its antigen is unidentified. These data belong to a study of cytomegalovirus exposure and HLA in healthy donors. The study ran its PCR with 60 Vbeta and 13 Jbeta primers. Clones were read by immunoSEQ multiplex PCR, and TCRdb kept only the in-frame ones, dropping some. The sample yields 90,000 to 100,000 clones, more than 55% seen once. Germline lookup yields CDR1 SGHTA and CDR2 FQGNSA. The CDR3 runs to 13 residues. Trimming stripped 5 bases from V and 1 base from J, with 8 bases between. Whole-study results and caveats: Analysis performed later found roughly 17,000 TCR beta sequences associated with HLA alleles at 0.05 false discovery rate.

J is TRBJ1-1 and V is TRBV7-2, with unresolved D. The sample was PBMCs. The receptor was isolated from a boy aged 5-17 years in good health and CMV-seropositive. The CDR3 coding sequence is TGTGCCAGCAGCCGAGACACGAACACTGAAGCTTTCTTT. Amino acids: CASSRDTNTEAFF. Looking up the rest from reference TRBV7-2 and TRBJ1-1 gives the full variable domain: GAGVSQSPSNKVTEKGKDVELRCDPISGHTALYWYRQSLGQGLEFLIYFQGNSAPDKSGLPSDRFSAERTGGSVSTLTIQRTQQEDSAVYLCASSRDTNTEAFFGQGTRLTVV.